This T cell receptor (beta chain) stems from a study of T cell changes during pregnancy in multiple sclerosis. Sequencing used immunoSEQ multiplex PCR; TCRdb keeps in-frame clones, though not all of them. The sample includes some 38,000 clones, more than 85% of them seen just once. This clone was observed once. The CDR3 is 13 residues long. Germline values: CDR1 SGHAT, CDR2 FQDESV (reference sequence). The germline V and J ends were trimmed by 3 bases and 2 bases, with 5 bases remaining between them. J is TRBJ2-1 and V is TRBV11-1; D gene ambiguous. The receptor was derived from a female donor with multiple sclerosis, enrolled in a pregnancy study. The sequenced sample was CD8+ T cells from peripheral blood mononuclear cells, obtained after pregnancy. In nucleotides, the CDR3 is TGTGCCAGCAGCTTGGCGGCCTACAATGAGCAGTTCTTC. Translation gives CASSLAAYNEQFF.